The clone carrying this TCR beta chain came up many times. Its target is not known. The sample is drawn from a study of Graves' ophthalmopathy and Graves' hyperthyroidism. General study findings and limits: Also, most clonotypes expanded in the thyroid above 0.001 frequency appeared in blood.

The authors enrolled newly diagnosed hyperthyroidism patients aged 18 to 65 with under 2 months' duration. Pregnant or lactating patients and those with other autoimmune diseases or uncontrolled infections were excluded. Clinicians made diagnoses from clinical symptoms, serum thyroxine, TRAb, thyroid ultrasound and orbital computed tomography. Trimming shortened V by 8 bases and J by 0 bases, and 14 bases separated the two germline ends. The CDR3 covers 16 residues. Amplification of the TCR beta CDR3 regions used RNA transcripts (as template). The first round was an RT-PCR with HTBI primers, and the second round was a multiplex PCR. A single record per CDR3 protein comes from TCRdb applying MiXCR to the multiplex PCR reads. The sample yields some 350,000 distinct CDR3 sequences, approximately 18% seen once.

J is TRBJ1-6 and V is TRBV12-3 or TRBV12-4; D not certain. The sample comprised peripheral blood. This clonotype originated in an adult woman with stable Graves' hyperthyroidism. CDR3 amino acids: CASSRGGSSYNSPLHF. CDR3 DNA sequence: TGTGCCAGCTCCCGCGGAGGAAGCTCCTATAATTCACCCCTCCACTTT.